This T cell receptor (beta chain) was recovered during a study of blood T cell repertoires in COVID-19. Study context: PBMCs, B-cell-depleted T cells, or T cells provided the cDNA or gDNA that made up the material.

Clones were sequenced by immunoSEQ multiplex PCR, and TCRdb holds only the in-frame ones, with some missing. Of approximately 390,000 clones in the sample, roughly 88% are singletons; the top ten hold approximately 2.1%. This clone was recorded only once. The length of the CDR3 is 14 residues. J was trimmed by 4 bases and V by 5 bases; bases with no gene match: 2. Germline CDR1 MNHEY, CDR2 SVGEGT. This clonotype was obtained from a woman aged 40 to 50 with acute COVID-19. Sample: PBMCs or T cells enriched from blood (not recorded which). The chain carries TRBV6-2 or TRBV6-3 and TRBJ2-2, with 9 bases that match TRBD2. CDR3 protein: CASSIAGATGELFF. CDR3 DNA: TGTGCCAGCAGTATAGCGGGGGCCACCGGGGAGCTGTTTTTT.